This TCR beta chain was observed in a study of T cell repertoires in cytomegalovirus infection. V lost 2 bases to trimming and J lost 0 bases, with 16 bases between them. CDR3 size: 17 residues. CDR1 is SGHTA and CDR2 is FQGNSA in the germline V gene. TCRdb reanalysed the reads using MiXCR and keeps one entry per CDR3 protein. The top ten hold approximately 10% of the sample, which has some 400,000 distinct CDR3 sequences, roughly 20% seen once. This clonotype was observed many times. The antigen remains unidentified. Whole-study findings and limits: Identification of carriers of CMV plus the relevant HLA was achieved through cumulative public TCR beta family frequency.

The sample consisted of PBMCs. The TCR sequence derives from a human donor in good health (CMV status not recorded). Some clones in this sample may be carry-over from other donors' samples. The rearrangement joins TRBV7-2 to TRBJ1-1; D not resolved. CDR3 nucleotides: TGTGCCAGCAGCTTAACGGGTCGGTCCTACTTGAACACTGAAGCTTTCTTT. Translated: CASSLTGRSYLNTEAFF. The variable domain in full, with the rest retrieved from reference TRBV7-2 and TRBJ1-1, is GAGVSQSPSNKVTEKGKDVELRCDPISGHTALYWYRQSLGQGLEFLIYFQGNSAPDKSGLPSDRFSAERTGGSVSTLTIQRTQQEDSAVYLCASSLTGRSYLNTEAFFGQGTRLTVV.